The rows below give T cell receptor beta chains drawn from one sample of a study of cytomegalovirus exposure and HLA in healthy donors. Sequencing used immunoSEQ multiplex PCR; TCRdb keeps in-frame clones, though not all of them. The sample lists 150,000 to 200,000 clones; roughly 80% were seen once. Sample: PBMCs. The source is a man under 40 in good health and CMV-seropositive. Each CDR3 is given with its conserved first and last residue. D genes are given only for firm matches. Size is omitted from some rows. Given values are once, few, many or a class for expanded clones.

TRBV19	few	.	TRBJ2-7	CASSISPASYEQYF	TGTGCCAGTAGTATAAGCCCAGCGTCCTACGAGCAGTACTTC
TRBV7-2	.	.	TRBJ1-6	CASSLPSPSDSPLHF	TGTGCCAGCAGCTTACCCTCTCCCAGTGATTCACCCCTCCACTTT
TRBV7-2	.	TRBD1	TRBJ1-2	CASSSGGSGPGFRHTF	TGTGCCAGCAGCTCAGGGGGGTCGGGACCAGGGTTCCGCCACACCTTC
TRBV30	once	TRBD2	TRBJ2-1	CAWSTPLAGVEQFF	TGTGCCTGGAGTACCCCCTTAGCGGGAGTTGAGCAGTTCTTC
TRBV5-1	.	.	TRBJ1-3	CASSLAAGQGNTIYF	TGCGCCAGCAGCTTGGCCGCCGGACAGGGAAACACCATATATTTT
TRBV27	.	.	TRBJ1-2	CASSSRRRNYGYTF	TGTGCCAGCAGTTCCCGTCGTCGGAACTATGGCTACACCTTC
TRBV30	few	.	TRBJ2-2	CAWADYLNTGELFF	TGTGCCTGGGCCGACTACCTGAACACCGGGGAGCTGTTTTTT
TRBV14	.	.	TRBJ1-2	CASSQNRVSASGYTF	TGTGCCAGCAGCCAAAACAGGGTCTCGGCGAGTGGCTACACCTTC
TRBV5-1	few	TRBD1	TRBJ2-5	CASSLAYDREKTQYF	TGCGCCAGCAGCTTGGCCTACGACAGGGAGAAGACCCAGTACTTC
TRBV28	.	.	TRBJ2-7	CASSLWDSPYEQYF	TGTGCCAGCAGTTTATGGGACAGTCCCTACGAGCAGTACTTC
TRBV7-9	once	.	TRBJ2-7	CASSPDAGYEQYF	TGTGCCAGCAGCCCCGACGCGGGGTACGAGCAGTACTTC
TRBV7-9	once	.	TRBJ1-5	CASSLGEVRGNQPQHF	TGTGCCAGCAGCTTAGGTGAGGTGCGCGGCAATCAGCCCCAGCATTTT
TRBV27	.	.	TRBJ2-7	CASSPQTGPYEQYF	TGTGCCAGCAGTCCCCAGACAGGACCCTACGAGCAGTACTTC
TRBV25-1	.	TRBD2	TRBJ2-1	CASTPRTSGSSYNEQFF	TGTGCCAGCACTCCCCGGACTAGCGGGAGCTCCTACAATGAGCAGTTCTTC
TRBV28	once	TRBD1	TRBJ1-4	CAIQTGSNEKLFF	TGTGCCATCCAGACAGGGAGTAATGAAAAACTGTTTTTT
TRBV2	.	TRBD2	TRBJ2-7	CASRLLAGGPYEQYF	TGTGCCAGCAGATTACTAGCGGGAGGTCCCTACGAGCAGTACTTC